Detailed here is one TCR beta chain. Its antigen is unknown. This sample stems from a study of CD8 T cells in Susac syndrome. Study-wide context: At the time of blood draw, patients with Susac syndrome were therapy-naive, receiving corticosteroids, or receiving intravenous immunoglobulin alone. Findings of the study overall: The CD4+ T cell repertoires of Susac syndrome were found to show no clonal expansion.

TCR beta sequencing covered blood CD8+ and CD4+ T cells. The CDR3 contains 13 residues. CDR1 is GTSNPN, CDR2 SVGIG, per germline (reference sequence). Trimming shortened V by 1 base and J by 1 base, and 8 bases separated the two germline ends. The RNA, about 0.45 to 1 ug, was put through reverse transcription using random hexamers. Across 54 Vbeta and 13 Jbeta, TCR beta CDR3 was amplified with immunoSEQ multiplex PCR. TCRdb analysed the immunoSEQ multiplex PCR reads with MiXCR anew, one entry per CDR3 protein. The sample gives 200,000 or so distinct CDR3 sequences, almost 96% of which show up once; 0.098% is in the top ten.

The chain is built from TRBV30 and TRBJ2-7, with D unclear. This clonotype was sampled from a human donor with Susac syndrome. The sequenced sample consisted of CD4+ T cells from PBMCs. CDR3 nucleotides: TGTGCCTGGAGTGCGACCGGGTCCTACGAGCAGTACTTC. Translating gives CAWSATGSYEQYF.